This T cell receptor (beta chain) was observed in a study of T cell responses to AZD1222 COVID-19 vaccine (dated by TCRdb to the early 2020s). Notes on the research overall: A total of 233 trial participants underwent TCR sequencing, of whom around 210 had received two doses of AZD1222 and 26 had received two doses of the MenACWY control vaccine. Trial participants were enrolled by age into subgroups of 18-55, 56-69 and 70-plus years, and approximately 150, 30 and 60 TCR-sequenced participants, respectively, were included in these subgroups. The full study reports these points: Reportedly, close to half of the unique spike-specific TCRs recognized epitopes lying outside the regions that are mutated in the B.1.351 and B.1.1.7 variants. Conclusions about previously exposed vaccinees are limited because only five or six AZD1222 recipients were SARS-CoV-2 seropositive at baseline. Because no day 14 peak-response samples were available, repertoires were characterized only after the peak T cell response. The vaccine-associated CD4 TCRs covered the entire spike protein, and the dominant responses fell in regions 160-218 and 743-854. Participants were mostly white British, with more females than males. The authors suggested clonal diversity may have been underestimated. After two AZD1222 doses, both the breadth and the depth of spike-specific TCRs were significantly higher than at day 0 and than in MenACWY recipients. In the small 56-69-year group, the increase in depth fell short of significance, most likely because of low power.

The CDR3 regions of human TCRbeta chains were subjected to immunosequencing. As for how the authors treated the data: TCRs in the repertoires were matched against a reference library of SARS-CoV-2-specific TCRs that had been generated with the MIRA antigen-specificity platform. Breadth meant the fraction of unique TCRs that were SARS-CoV-2-associated, whereas depth meant the fraction of total T cells that were SARS-CoV-2-associated. Using the MIRA data, every spike-specific TCR was mapped to the spike region that the TCR reacted to and assigned to either a CD4 or a CD8 class. Log10-transformed breadth and depth values were compared by one-way ANOVA with Sidak's multiple comparisons tests. What TCRdb holds here is the immuneACCESS table cut down to in-frame rearrangements. Part of the clones is not present; checked against another copy, under half of the missing clones reflect an unresolved V gene, and the others are unexplained. V and J calls and clone size follow that table, whereas D and trimming were derived from the DNA. Present in this sample are some 60,000 clones, 65% to 80% of which were seen just once. Roughly 3.6% of the sample lies in the top ten.

Reading the label with the study, this specimen's time point is: about 28 days (+/-7) after the second vaccine dose. AZD1222 recipients whose second dose came at about 4 weeks and those whose second dose came at about 12 weeks were combined into one group, since spike-specific TCR depth and breadth did not differ between the two schedules. Samples from vaccinated people were obtained from the UK trials COV001 and COV002, which included a single-blind randomized controlled phase 2/3 trial of AZD1222 (ChAdOx1 nCoV-19) in healthy adults. For TCRbeta chain sequencing, PBMC samples were collected from trial participants at day 0 and at day 28 after the second dose. With respect to this clone: Its antigen target is currently unknown. No per-base quality is available; no much larger clone lies one base away.

V is cut back by 7 bases and J by 10 bases, with 12 bases in the junction unmatched. The germline V gene encodes CDR1 MNHEY and CDR2 SVGAGI. Reading from cysteine to phenylalanine, the CDR3 counts 15 amino acids. The read is trimmed to its CDR3 DNA, 45 bases read in frame from base 1. The sample in question was peripheral blood, obtained 28 days after the second AZD1222 dose. The clonotype originates from an adult who received the AZD1222 COVID-19 vaccine. This sequence uses TRBV6-5 and TRBJ1-6; 8 central bases correspond to TRBD1. The DNA sequence follows: TGTGCCAGCAAATTGTTACAGGGGGAGGGATCACCCCTCCACTTT. It translates to CASKLLQGEGSPLHF.